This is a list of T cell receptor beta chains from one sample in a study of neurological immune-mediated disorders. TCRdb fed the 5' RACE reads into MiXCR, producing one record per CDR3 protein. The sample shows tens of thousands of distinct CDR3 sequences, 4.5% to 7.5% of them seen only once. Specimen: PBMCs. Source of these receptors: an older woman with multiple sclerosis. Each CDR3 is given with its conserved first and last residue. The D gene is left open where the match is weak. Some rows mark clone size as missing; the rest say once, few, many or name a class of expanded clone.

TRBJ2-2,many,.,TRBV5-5,TGTGCCAGCAGCTCCAAGGGTATTTCGTTGAACACCGGGGAGCTGTTTTTT,CASSSKGISLNTGELFF
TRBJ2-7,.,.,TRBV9,TGTGCCAGCAGCGTAGGTATGCTCGCCGACGAGCAGTACTTC,CASSVGMLADEQYF
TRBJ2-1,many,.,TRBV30,TGTGCCTGGAGCCGCAATTACAATGAGCAGTTCTTC,CAWSRNYNEQFF
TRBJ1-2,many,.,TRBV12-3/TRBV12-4,TGTGCCAGCAGGCAGATAGGGGTCTATGGCTACACCTTC,CASRQIGVYGYTF
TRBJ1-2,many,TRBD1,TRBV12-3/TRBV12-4,TGTGCCAGCAGTAACCAAGGACAGGTCGGCTATGGCTACACCTTC,CASSNQGQVGYGYTF
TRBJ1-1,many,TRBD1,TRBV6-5,TGTGCCAGCAGTTACCGCAGGGGGGGCACTGAAGCTTTCTTT,CASSYRRGGTEAFF
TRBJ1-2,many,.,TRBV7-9,TGTGCCAGCAGCCAAGGGGTGAACTATGGCTACACCTTC,CASSQGVNYGYTF
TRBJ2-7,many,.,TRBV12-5,TGTGCTAGTGCCCCGGATAACACGGCCCACTACGAGCAGTACTTC,CASAPDNTAHYEQYF
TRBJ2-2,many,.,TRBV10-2,TGCGCCAGCAGTGAGATCCCCGCCGGGGAGCTGTTTTTT,CASSEIPAGELFF
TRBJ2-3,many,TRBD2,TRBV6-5,TGTGCCAGCAGTTACTCAGGACTAGCGGGGGCCTCTAGCACAGATACGCAGTATTTT,CASSYSGLAGASSTDTQYF
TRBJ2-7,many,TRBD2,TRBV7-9,TGTGCCAGCAGCTTCGACGGGGGGTCTTACGAGCAGTACTTC,CASSFDGGSYEQYF
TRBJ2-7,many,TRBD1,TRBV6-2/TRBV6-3,TGTGCCAGCAGGCTCCGGGACAGGGTCTTCGACGAGCAGTACTTC,CASRLRDRVFDEQYF
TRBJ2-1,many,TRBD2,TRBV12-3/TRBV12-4,TGTGCCAGCAGTTCATCGCTAGCGGGGGGCCATAGGGAGCAGTTCTTC,CASSSSLAGGHREQFF